Listed below are T cell receptor beta chains from one sample, sequenced in a study of cytomegalovirus exposure and HLA in healthy donors. Method: immunoSEQ multiplex PCR; TCRdb's copy keeps in-frame clones and lacks some. The sample records about 150,000 clones, 70% being singletons. Material for sequencing was PBMCs. These receptors originate from a woman in her fifties or sixties in good health and CMV-seropositive. Both conserved end residues are part of each CDR3. The order of the fields is V gene, D gene, clone size, J gene, CDR3 protein, CDR3 DNA. The D gene is left open where the match is weak. For some rows the clone size is stated as once, few or many, or as a class when expanded; others skip it.

TRBV28,TRBD1,-,TRBJ1-1,CASSLAGQMNTEAFF,TGTGCCAGCAGTTTGGCGGGACAGATGAACACTGAAGCTTTCTTT
TRBV15,-,-,TRBJ2-4,CATSRDRVGIQYF,TGTGCCACCAGCAGAGATCGAGTTGGTATTCAGTACTTC
TRBV14,TRBD1,-,TRBJ2-6,CASSTTGNQGDVLTF,TGTGCCAGCAGCACGACAGGGAACCAGGGGGACGTCCTGACTTTC
TRBV29-1,-,-,TRBJ1-1,CSVAGLGTEAFF,TGCAGCGTTGCAGGGTTGGGCACTGAAGCTTTCTTT
TRBV27,TRBD1,-,TRBJ1-1,CASSSISGTGAEAFF,TGTGCCAGCAGTTCGATTTCCGGGACAGGGGCTGAAGCTTTCTTT
TRBV29-1,TRBD1,-,TRBJ2-7,CSVESTGGYEQYF,TGCAGCGTTGAATCCACAGGGGGCTACGAGCAGTACTTC
TRBV29-1,TRBD1,-,TRBJ2-2,CSVAGGTGELFF,TGCAGCGTTGCAGGGGGCACCGGGGAGCTGTTTTTT
TRBV4-1,-,-,TRBJ1-5,CASSQDGESYQPQHF,TGCGCCAGCAGCCAAGATGGGGAGAGTTATCAGCCCCAGCATTTT
TRBV5-1,TRBD2,-,TRBJ2-3,CASSTSGGSTDTQYF,TGCGCCAGCAGCACGAGCGGGGGTAGCACAGATACGCAGTATTTT
TRBV12-5,TRBD2,-,TRBJ2-7,CASGLAGLAGAFNEQYF,TGTGCTAGTGGTTTGGCCGGACTAGCGGGAGCATTCAACGAGCAGTACTTC
TRBV2,TRBD1,many,TRBJ1-4,CASCRQGLQTNEKLFF,TGTGCCAGCTGTCGACAGGGTTTACAGACTAATGAAAAACTGTTTTTT
TRBV5-1,-,once,TRBJ2-2,CASSSRPGTPGELFF,TGCGCCAGCAGCTCGAGACCAGGAACGCCCGGGGAGCTGTTTTTT
TRBV11-2,TRBD1,few,TRBJ2-5,CASSLADRGFGETQYF,TGTGCCAGCAGCTTAGCCGACAGGGGTTTTGGAGAGACCCAGTACTTC
TRBV19,TRBD1,-,TRBJ1-5,CASSAKTGTGFQPQHF,TGTGCCAGTAGTGCCAAAACCGGGACAGGGTTTCAGCCCCAGCATTTT
TRBV5-5,-,few,TRBJ1-2,CASSLAGNNYGYTF,TGTGCCAGCAGCTTGGCAGGGAATAACTATGGCTACACCTTC
TRBV5-1,-,-,TRBJ1-1,CASSFISDTEAFF,TGCGCCAGCAGCTTTATTTCGGACACTGAAGCTTTCTTT
TRBV27,-,few,TRBJ1-1,CASTPGAMNTEAFF,TGTGCCAGCACCCCCGGAGCGATGAACACTGAAGCTTTCTTT
TRBV4-1,-,-,TRBJ1-1,CASSQYWGHSTEAFF,TGCGCCAGCAGCCAGTATTGGGGACATTCGACTGAAGCTTTCTTT
TRBV5-1,-,-,TRBJ2-1,CASSLATTPYNEQFF,TGCGCCAGCAGCTTGGCAACGACTCCTTACAATGAGCAGTTCTTC
TRBV30,-,-,TRBJ1-2,CAWSATLYGYTF,TGTGCCTGGAGTGCTACGTTGTATGGCTACACCTTC
TRBV5-1,-,-,TRBJ2-3,CASSLAEGTDTQYF,TGCGCCAGCAGCTTGGCCGAGGGCACAGATACGCAGTATTTT
TRBV15,-,few,TRBJ2-7,CATSREVSLEQYF,TGTGCCACCAGCAGAGAAGTTAGCCTCGAGCAGTACTTC
TRBV5-1,-,-,TRBJ2-7,CASNGLNSYEQYF,TGCGCCAGCAACGGTTTGAACTCCTACGAGCAGTACTTC
TRBV6-5,-,-,TRBJ2-1,CASSRGAREQFF,TGTGCCAGCAGCCGGGGGGCGCGAGAGCAGTTCTTC
TRBV5-1,TRBD1,-,TRBJ2-7,CASTLPGQGNEQYF,TGCGCCAGCACCTTACCGGGACAGGGTAACGAGCAGTACTTC
TRBV18,-,-,TRBJ1-3,CASSPRTLSSGNTIYF,TGTGCCAGCTCACCCAGGACTCTAAGCTCTGGAAACACCATATATTTT
TRBV2,-,-,TRBJ2-7,CASSEAGSRNEQYF,TGTGCCAGCAGTGAGGCCGGGAGCAGGAACGAGCAGTACTTC
TRBV27,TRBD1,-,TRBJ1-2,CASRGTGAGGYTF,TGTGCCAGCAGAGGGACAGGGGCGGGTGGCTACACCTTC
TRBV6-1,-,few,TRBJ2-7,CASSEKLSSRDEQYF,TGTGCCAGCAGTGAAAAGTTGTCGTCCAGGGACGAGCAGTACTTC